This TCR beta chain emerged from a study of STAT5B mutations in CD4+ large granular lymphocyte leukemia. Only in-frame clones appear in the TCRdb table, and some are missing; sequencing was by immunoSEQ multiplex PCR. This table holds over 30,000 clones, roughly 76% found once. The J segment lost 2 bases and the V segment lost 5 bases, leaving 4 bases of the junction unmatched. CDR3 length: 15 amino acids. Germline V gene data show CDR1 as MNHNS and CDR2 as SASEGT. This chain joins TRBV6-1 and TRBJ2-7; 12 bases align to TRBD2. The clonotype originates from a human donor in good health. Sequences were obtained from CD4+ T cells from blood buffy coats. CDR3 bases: TGTGCCAGCAGTACTCGGACTAGCGGGACCTACGAGCAGTACTTC. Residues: CASSTRTSGTYEQYF.